The clone carrying this T cell receptor beta chain was seen at least ten times. Its antigen is unidentified. The CDR3 totals 14 residues. V gave up 6 bases and J gave up 1 base, with 15 bases separating them. Per germline, CDR1 SQVTM and CDR2 ANQGSEA. TCRdb analysed the 5' RACE reads with MiXCR anew, one entry per CDR3 protein. The sample lists fewer than 550,000 distinct CDR3 sequences; 5.3% were seen once. The data were taken from a study of CD8 T cells in ankylosing spondylitis. Study results and limitations: A TCR beta motif of eight highly homologous variants appeared characteristic of ankylosing spondylitis blood.

The sequenced sample consisted of blood, either unsorted or a sorted T cell fraction (not recorded which). The sequence derives from a male donor with ankylosing spondylitis. The chain links TRBV29-1 to TRBJ1-1; perhaps TRBD1 as D (5 bases). The DNA for the CDR3 is TGCAGCGTCGCCCGCGGGGGGACGAACACTGAAGCTTTCTTT. This encodes CSVARGGTNTEAFF. Variable domain in full (rest from reference TRBV29-1 and TRBJ1-1): SAVISQKPSRDICQRGTSLTIQCQVDSQVTMMFWYRQQPGQSLTLIATANQGSEATYESGFVIDKFPISRPNLTFSTLTVSNMSPEDSSIYLCSVARGGTNTEAFFGQGTRLTVV.